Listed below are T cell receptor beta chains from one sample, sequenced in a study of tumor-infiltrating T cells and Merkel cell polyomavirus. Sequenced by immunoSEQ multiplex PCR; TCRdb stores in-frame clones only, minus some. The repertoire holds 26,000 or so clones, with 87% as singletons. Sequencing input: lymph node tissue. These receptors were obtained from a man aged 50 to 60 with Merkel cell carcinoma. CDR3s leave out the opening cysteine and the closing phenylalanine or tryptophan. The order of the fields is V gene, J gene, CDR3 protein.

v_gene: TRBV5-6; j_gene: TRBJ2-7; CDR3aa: ASSFQGLSLVDEQY
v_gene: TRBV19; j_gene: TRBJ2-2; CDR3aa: ASSPLTSSTGELF
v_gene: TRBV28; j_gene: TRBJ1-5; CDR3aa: ASWTGLYQPQH
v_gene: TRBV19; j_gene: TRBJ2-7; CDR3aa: ASSTTGTLSYEQY
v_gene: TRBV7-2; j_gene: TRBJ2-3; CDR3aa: ASSKTSGGARDTQY
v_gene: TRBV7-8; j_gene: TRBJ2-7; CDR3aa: ASSLRVPGQPLEQY
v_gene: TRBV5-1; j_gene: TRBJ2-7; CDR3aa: ASSWPGTGGSYEQY
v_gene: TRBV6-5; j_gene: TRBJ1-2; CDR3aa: ASSLSSGSYGYT
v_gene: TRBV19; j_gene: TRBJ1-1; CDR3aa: ASSKPTVEAF
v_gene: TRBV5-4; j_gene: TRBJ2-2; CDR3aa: ASTVPGLAGGTNTGELF
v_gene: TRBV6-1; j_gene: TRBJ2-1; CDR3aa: ASSGFGGGAEQF
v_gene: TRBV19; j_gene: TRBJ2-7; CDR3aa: ASSIEIGAGDHEQY
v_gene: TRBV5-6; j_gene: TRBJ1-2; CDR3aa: ASSLGGWRGYGYT
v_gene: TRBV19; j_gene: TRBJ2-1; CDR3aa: ASSIDPGLAGVYNEQF
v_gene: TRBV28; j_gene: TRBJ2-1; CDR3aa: ASSPGGSPRNNEQF
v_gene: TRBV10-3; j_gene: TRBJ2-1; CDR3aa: AISGGTGGLEQF
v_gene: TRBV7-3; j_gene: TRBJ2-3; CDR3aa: ASSFLTGTGDPSTDTQY
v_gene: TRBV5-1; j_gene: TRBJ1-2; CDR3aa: ASSIGQVYGYT